This entry lists 10 T cell receptor beta chains sequenced from one sample in a study of T cells expressing NK-cell markers. Each CDR3 protein gets one entry in TCRdb, which reprocessed the 5' RACE reads and gives no DNA. The sample holds roughly 350,000 distinct CDR3 sequences. Sequencing was carried out using blood T cells: a sorted CD56 or NKG2C T cell subset, CD4+ or CD8+ T cells, or bulk PBMC T cells (not recorded which). The receptors come from a man aged 18-70 years in good health.

This chain connects TRBV5-1 to TRBJ1-4; TCRdb lists TRBD1, though no DNA is available to test this call. The CDR3 is 15 residues long. CDR1 SGHRS and CDR2 YFSETQ come from the germline V gene. This chain's CDR3 is CASSQTGATNEKLFF.

The J gene is TRBJ2-1, the V gene TRBV4-1; TCRdb designates TRBD1, a call that cannot be tested without DNA. Germline V gene lookup returns CDR1 MGHRA and CDR2 YSYEKL. This CDR3 contains 16 residues. CDR3 sequence reads: CASSQAPTPRGDEQFF.

This chain joins TRBV12-3 or TRBV12-4 and TRBJ2-1; with no DNA, the TCRdb D assignment of TRBD2 cannot be verified. The CDR3 runs 11 residues. The CDR3 is CASSFTSGQFF.

The chain carries TRBV6-1 and TRBJ2-4; TCRdb's D call of TRBD1 is untestable without DNA. Germline V gene lookup returns CDR1 MNHNS and CDR2 SASEGT. CDR3 length: 15 residues. The CDR3 spells CASSGQGAAKNIQYF.

This chain links TRBV15 with TRBJ1-1. This CDR3 region has 11 residues. Germline loops: CDR1 LNHNV, CDR2 YYDKDF (reference sequence). The CDR3 loop reads CATSRADEAFF. The full variable domain, rest sourced from reference TRBV15 and TRBJ1-1, is DAMVIQNPRYQVTQFGKPVTLSCSQTLNHNVMYWYQQKSSQAPKLLFHYYDKDFNNEADTPDNFQSRRPNTSFCFLDIRSPGLGDTAMYLCATSRADEAFFGQGTRLTVV.

V and J are TRBV19 and TRBJ1-2; TCRdb indicates TRBD1, and absent DNA this call remains unverified. The CDR3 has 13 amino acids. CDR1 and CDR2 (germline): LNHDA, SQIVND (reference sequence). The CDR3 loop is CASSEGQHYGYTF.

The chain combines TRBV15 with TRBJ2-3; TCRdb lists TRBD2, though no DNA is available to test this call. The CDR3 extends over 14 amino acids. Germline V gene lookup returns CDR1 LNHNV and CDR2 YYDKDF (reference sequence). This CDR3 reads CATRFLAVTDTQYF.

The genes are TRBV27 and TRBJ1-2; TCRdb lists TRBD1, though no DNA is available to test this call. The CDR3 runs to 15 residues. Germline CDR1 is MNHEY and CDR2 is SMNVEV (reference sequence). CDR3 in amino acids: CASRGQGKSNYGYTF.

The V call is TRBV29-1, the J call TRBJ1-2. The CDR3 length is 12 residues. Germline CDR1 is SQVTM and CDR2 is ANQGSEA. This chain's CDR3 is CSAREGNYGYTF.

J is TRBJ2-7 and V is TRBV27; TCRdb names TRBD1, which stays unverified in the absence of DNA. Germline V gene lookup returns CDR1 MNHEY and CDR2 SMNVEV (reference sequence). CDR3 size: 15 residues. CDR3 loop: CASSPIGTGVYEQYF.